This T cell receptor beta chain originates from a study of identical twins. Study results and caveats: Zero-insertion analyses could be partly confounded by invariant MAIT and iNKT cells.

Addition of a universal primer site occurred through template switching, and cDNA carried unique molecular identifiers. MiXCR was run by TCRdb on the 5' RACE reads, yielding one entry per CDR3 protein. The sample yields fewer than 900,000 distinct CDR3 sequences, roughly 18% seen once. Comment on this clonotype: Its antigen is not identified.

Trimming removed 4 bases from V and 7 bases from J, with 17 bases in between. The V gene's germline CDR1 is SGHRS and CDR2 YFSETQ. This CDR3 region has 14 residues. The data also belong to a second study, concerning T cells expressing NK-cell markers.

The sample comprised PBMCs. This TCR was recovered from a woman in her late teens or twenties in good health. The chain uses TRBV5-1 and TRBJ1-1; D not resolved. CDR3 sequence: CASSNDLGENEAFF. The CDR3 coding sequence is TGCGCCAGCAGCAACGACCTCGGGGAGAATGAAGCTTTCTTT.